This passage covers 21 T cell receptor beta chains from one sample sequenced in a study of T cell changes during pregnancy in multiple sclerosis. This table comes from immunoSEQ multiplex PCR, and its TCRdb copy is limited to in-frame clones, with some not included. This sample has 35,000 to 50,000 clones, with about 89% found just once. Sequencing was performed on CD4+ T cells from peripheral blood mononuclear cells, taken in the third trimester of pregnancy. The receptor source for this set is a female donor in good health, enrolled as a control in a pregnancy study.

V usage is TRBV5-1 and J usage is TRBJ1-6; 9 nucleotides match TRBD1. The trim removed 7 bases at V and 7 bases at J, leaving 9 bases unmatched. CDR1 is SGHRS, CDR2 YFSETQ, per germline. This CDR3 contains 15 residues. In DNA, the CDR3 is TGCGCCAGCCGGTCGGTGGGACAGGGCAATTCACCCCTCCACTTT. It yields the protein CASRSVGQGNSPLHF.

The chain combines TRBV27 with TRBJ2-6, with unresolved D. V lost 8 bases to trimming and J lost 3 bases, with 11 bases between them. CDR1 and CDR2 (germline): MNHEY, SMNVEV (reference sequence). This CDR3 contains 14 residues. The CDR3 DNA sequence: TGTGCCAGCCACTCCGGTGGTGGGGCCAACGTCCTGACTTTC. This gives the protein CASHSGGGANVLTF.

DNA of the CDR3: TGTGCCAGCAGACGAGGGCCTAGCGGCTCCTACGAGCAGTACTTC. It encodes CASRRGPSGSYEQYF. The V and J genes are TRBV7-9 and TRBJ2-7; TRBD2 matches at 7 bases. The junction had 8 bases not matched to a gene; V was cut back by 6 bases and J by 0 bases. There are 15 residues in the CDR3. Germline-derived CDR1 and CDR2 are SEHNR and FQNEAQ (reference sequence).

V and J are TRBV11-2 and TRBJ2-5; 10 nucleotides match TRBD2. The V gene end was trimmed by 4 bases and the J gene end by 1 base; junction bases not matched to a gene: 3. This CDR3 has 15 amino acids. Germline values: CDR1 SGHAT, CDR2 FQNNGV. The CDR3, as DNA: TGTGCCAGCAGCTCTCTAGCGGGGGTCCAAGAGACCCAGTACTTC. Translating gives CASSSLAGVQETQYF.

The chain carries TRBV29-1 and TRBJ2-7, with D perhaps TRBD1 (5 bases). The V end lost 4 bases, the J end lost 0 bases, and 10 bases lay between the germline ends. From germline, CDR1 is SQVTM and CDR2 ANQGSEA. The CDR3 length is 13 residues. The CDR3 loop reads CSVVDTFSYEQYF. DNA for the CDR3: TGCAGCGTTGTGGACACGTTCTCCTACGAGCAGTACTTC.

The chain recombines TRBV27 with TRBJ2-7, with D perhaps TRBD1 (5 bases). Germline CDR1 reads MNHEY; CDR2 reads SMNVEV (reference sequence). V shed 4 bases and J shed 3 bases, with 16 bases lying between them. The CDR3 totals 15 residues. The CDR3 coding sequence is TGTGCCAGCAGTTGGGGCACGGTGGGCTACTACGAGCAGTACTTC. It specifies CASSWGTVGYYEQYF.

V usage is TRBV5-6 and J usage is TRBJ2-1, with 9 bases matching TRBD1. CDR3 length equals 15 residues. J was trimmed by 3 bases and V by 0 bases; bases with no gene match: 1. Looked up from germline, CDR1 is SGHDT and CDR2 is YYEEEE. For the CDR3, the DNA is TGTGCCAGCAGCTTGGGGGACAGGGACTACAATGAGCAGTTCTTC. Its protein is CASSLGDRDYNEQFF.

V usage is TRBV21-1 and J usage is TRBJ2-1; the table assigns TRBD2, which was not confirmed against the DNA. TRBV21-1 is listed as a pseudogene. The CDR3 covers 16 residues. CDR3 nucleotide sequence: TGTGCCAGCAGCAGAGATACTCCGCACCCTTCCAATGAGCAGTTCTTC. As protein: CASSRDTPHPSNEQFF.

The J gene is TRBJ2-2, the V gene TRBV7-3; 9 bases match TRBD2. Trimming at V came to 5 bases and at J to 5 bases, leaving 9 bases not matched to a gene. Germline CDR1 and CDR2: SGHTA and FQGTGA. The CDR3 has 16 residues. The DNA of the CDR3 is TGTGCCAGCAGCAATGCTGGGCTAGCGGGGACCGGGGAGCTGTTTTTT. Encoded protein: CASSNAGLAGTGELFF.

CDR3 sequence: CASRDRGEAFF. The CDR3 DNA sequence: TGTGCCAGCAGGGACAGGGGCGAAGCTTTCTTT. The chain carries TRBV25-1 and TRBJ1-1, with TRBD1 matching 9 bases. The germline V gene has CDR1 MGHDK and CDR2 SYGVNS. V shed 6 bases and J 8 bases; nucleotides not matched to a gene: 1. There are 11 residues in the CDR3.

The rearrangement links TRBV2 to TRBJ2-5; tentatively, D is TRBD1 (6 bases). Germline lookup yields CDR1 SNHLY and CDR2 FYNNEI. Deletions cut 6 bases from V and 6 bases from J, with 14 bases between. The CDR3 runs 13 residues. The CDR3 is CASRLDRGKTQYF. CDR3 nucleotide sequence: TGTGCCAGCAGGCTGGACAGAGGCAAGACCCAGTACTTC.

This clone was seen a handful of times. The rearrangement links TRBV28 to TRBJ1-4; D gene unclear. Germline V gives CDR1 MDHEN, CDR2 SYDVKM. Trimming took off 9 bases at V and 0 bases at J, with 8 bases between the two ends. The CDR3 sequence is 13 residues long. CDR3 protein: CASNPATNEKLFF. CDR3 DNA: TGTGCCAGTAATCCCGCAACTAATGAAAAACTGTTTTTT.

There are a few counts of this clone. The J gene is TRBJ2-2, the V gene TRBV9; D is uncertain. Trimming left V 4 bases short and J 7 bases short, with 11 bases between. The germline CDR1 and CDR2 sequences are SGDLS and YYNGEE. The CDR3 has 13 residues. The CDR3 region is CASSPQSDGELFF. DNA for the CDR3: TGTGCCAGCAGCCCCCAGTCAGACGGGGAGCTGTTTTTT.

The chain combines TRBV7-2 with TRBJ1-2; unclear D gene. The CDR3 covers 12 residues. Germline CDR1 and CDR2: SGHTA and FQGNSA. The V end was cut by 5 bases, the J end by 4 bases, with 8 bases between. CDR3 sequence: CASSPGTYGYTF. Here the CDR3 DNA reads TGTGCCAGCAGCCCCGGTACCTATGGCTACACCTTC.

The rearrangement joins TRBV28 to TRBJ1-4, with D possibly being TRBD1 (6 bases). The CDR3 runs to 13 residues. V gave up 10 bases and J gave up 8 bases, with 17 bases separating them. The V gene's germline CDR1 is MDHEN and CDR2 SYDVKM. In nucleotides, the CDR3 is TGTGCCACCAATGGACAGCCCTTAGAAAAACTGTTTTTT. Translation gives CATNGQPLEKLFF.

The CDR3 nucleotides read TGTGCCAGCTCACCTAGGGGACAGCCCTCTGGGGCCAACGTCCTGACTTTC. It encodes CASSPRGQPSGANVLTF. V and J are TRBV18 and TRBJ2-6; 7 nucleotides agree with TRBD1. This CDR3 has 17 residues. V was pared by 3 bases and J by 0 bases, with 5 bases of the junction left unmatched. Germline CDR1 reads KGHSH; CDR2 reads LQKENI. The whole variable domain, filled in from reference TRBV18 and TRBJ2-6, reads NAGVMQNPRHLVRRRGQEARLRCSPMKGHSHVYWYRQLPEEGLKFMVYLQKENIIDESGMPKERFSAEFPKEGPSILRIQQVVRGDSAAYFCASSPRGQPSGANVLTFGAGSRLTVL.

V is TRBV7-3 and J is TRBJ2-5; D is undetermined. This CDR3 contains 14 residues. V shed 5 bases and J shed 7 bases, with 17 bases lying between them. The germline V gene encodes CDR1 SGHTA and CDR2 FQGTGA. The CDR3 spells CASSPRLGYGTQYF. CDR3 sequence (DNA): TGTGCCAGCAGCCCTAGACTTGGCTATGGGACCCAGTACTTC.

The rearrangement joins TRBV25-1 to TRBJ2-7; 8 bases are a match to TRBD2. The trim removed 3 bases at V and 0 bases at J, leaving 4 bases unmatched. This CDR3 region has 15 residues. The V gene's germline CDR1 is MGHDK and CDR2 SYGVNS. This CDR3 reads CASSDLAGPSYEQYF. The CDR3 nucleotides read TGTGCCAGCAGTGATCTAGCGGGCCCCTCCTACGAGCAGTACTTC.

This clone was counted a single time. The DNA for the CDR3 is TGTGCCAGCAGTTACTCCTTGGGACTAGCGGAGACCCAGTACTTC. Translating gives CASSYSLGLAETQYF. The genes are TRBV6-5 and TRBJ2-5; 10 bases line up with TRBD2. Germline-derived CDR1 and CDR2 are MNHEY and SVGAGI. The CDR3 covers 15 residues. J lost 5 bases, V lost 0 bases, and 3 bases had no gene match.

The chain employs TRBV18 and TRBJ2-7; D is perhaps TRBD2 (6 bases). The CDR3 has 14 amino acids. V lost 5 bases to trimming and J lost 4 bases, with 15 bases between them. Germline CDR1 reads KGHSH; CDR2 reads LQKENI. The CDR3 loop is CASSIDGGPYEQYF. The CDR3 DNA follows: TGTGCCAGCTCAATCGACGGGGGTCCGTACGAGCAGTACTTC.

The chain links TRBV11-1 to TRBJ2-5; 10 bases line up with TRBD2. V lost 1 base to trimming and J lost 6 bases; unmatched junction nucleotides: 5. The CDR3 contains 15 residues. Germline lookup yields CDR1 SGHAT and CDR2 FQDESV (reference sequence). The CDR3 DNA sequence: TGTGCCAGCAGCTTAGGCCAACTAGCGGGACAGACCCAGTACTTC. Its translation: CASSLGQLAGQTQYF.